This is a list of T cell receptor beta chains from one sample in a study of blood T cell repertoires in COVID-19. Sequencing used immunoSEQ multiplex PCR; TCRdb keeps in-frame clones, though not all of them. Of tens of thousands of clones detected, 90% appear once; the ten largest clones hold over 5.5%. Input material: peripheral blood. The receptors shown here come from a man aged 18 to 29 with COVID-19, enrolled during active disease. Both conserved end residues are part of each CDR3. A D gene is named only where the DNA matches it firmly. Size tells how often a clone was seen (once, few, many) or the class of an expanded clone, and some rows leave it out.

>TRBV6-5|.|.|TRBJ2-1
CASSKRQYNEQFF
TGTGCCAGCAGTAAAAGACAGTACAATGAGCAGTTCTTC
>TRBV6-6|.|.|TRBJ2-7
CASSPRLYEQYF
TGTGCCAGCAGTCCAAGACTCTACGAGCAGTACTTC
>TRBV9|.|TRBD2|TRBJ2-7
CASSVGLAGIAYEQYF
TGTGCCAGCAGCGTAGGGCTAGCGGGAATCGCCTACGAGCAGTACTTC
>TRBV2|.|.|TRBJ1-2
CASSEVGVGGYTF
TGTGCCAGCAGTGAAGTAGGGGTGGGAGGCTACACCTTC
>TRBV28|.|TRBD1|TRBJ2-7
CASRTGTETYEQYF
TGTGCCAGCAGGACCGGGACAGAGACCTACGAGCAGTACTTC
>TRBV5-5|.|TRBD1|TRBJ1-4
CASSLQGINEKLLF
TGTGCCAGCAGCTTACAGGGGATTAATGAAAAACTGCTTTTT
>TRBV24-1|.|TRBD1|TRBJ2-2
CATSHRDRVRGELFF
TGTGCCACCAGCCACCGGGACAGGGTTCGCGGGGAGCTGTTTTTT
>TRBV14|once|TRBD1|TRBJ1-2
CASSQDPRGTNYGYTF
TGTGCCAGCAGCCAAGACCCCAGGGGGACTAACTATGGCTACACCTTC
>TRBV27|.|TRBD1|TRBJ1-5
CASSFRQGGQPQHF
TGTGCCAGCAGTTTTCGACAGGGAGGTCAGCCCCAGCATTTT
>TRBV5-1|.|TRBD1|TRBJ1-2
CASSSQGAYGYTF
TGCGCCAGCAGCTCACAGGGGGCCTATGGCTACACCTTC
>TRBV6-2/TRBV6-3|.|.|TRBJ1-6
CASSRAQRSPLHF
TGTGCCAGCAGCAGGGCCCAGCGGTCACCCCTCCACTTT
>TRBV19|.|.|TRBJ1-2
CASSTGFDYGYTF
TGTGCCAGTAGTACAGGGTTTGACTATGGCTACACCTTC
>TRBV7-2|.|.|TRBJ2-1
CASSLGPGDEQFF
TGTGCCAGCAGCTTAGGGCCGGGGGATGAGCAGTTCTTC
>TRBV5-8|.|TRBD1|TRBJ1-5
CASSRGQTSNQPQHF
TGTGCCAGCAGCAGGGGACAGACTAGCAATCAGCCCCAGCATTTT
>TRBV7-2|.|.|TRBJ2-3
CASSLQGSSTDTQYF
TGTGCCAGCAGCTTACAGGGGTCTAGCACAGATACGCAGTATTTT
>TRBV28|once|.|TRBJ2-7
CASSPGTRPEQYF
TGTGCCAGCAGTCCCGGGACAAGGCCCGAGCAGTACTTC
>TRBV27|once|.|TRBJ1-1
CASSLGRGLTTEAFF
TGTGCCAGCAGTTTAGGGAGGGGGTTGACTACTGAAGCTTTCTTT
>TRBV7-6|once|TRBD2|TRBJ2-1
CASSLSGSYYNEQFF
TGTGCCAGCAGCCTTAGCGGGAGCTACTACAATGAGCAGTTCTTC
>TRBV5-1|.|.|TRBJ2-5
CASSLAVMIQETQYF
TGCGCCAGCAGCTTGGCGGTTATGATCCAAGAGACCCAGTACTTC
>TRBV27|.|.|TRBJ1-5
CASSFTFRGKNQPQHF
TGTGCCAGCAGTTTTACATTTCGGGGGAAAAATCAGCCCCAGCATTTT
>TRBV30|.|.|TRBJ2-7
CAWRAPGYYEQYF
TGTGCCTGGAGGGCCCCAGGGTACTACGAGCAGTACTTC
>TRBV12-3/TRBV12-4|.|.|TRBJ1-1
CASSFNGGSEAFF
TGTGCCAGCAGTTTTAACGGGGGTTCTGAAGCTTTCTTT
>TRBV4-1|.|.|TRBJ2-7
CASSSETGKPEQYF
TGCGCCAGCAGCTCTGAAACCGGGAAGCCCGAGCAGTACTTC
>TRBV6-4|.|TRBD1|TRBJ2-2
CASSDWTGGNTGELFF
TGTGCCAGCAGTGACTGGACAGGGGGTAACACCGGGGAGCTGTTTTTT
>TRBV7-2|.|.|TRBJ1-2
CASSPPVEPLYGYTF
TGTGCCAGCAGTCCCCCTGTCGAACCACTTTATGGCTACACCTTC
>TRBV5-6|.|.|TRBJ1-2
CASSWGRDTANYGYTF
TGTGCCAGCAGCTGGGGACGGGACACGGCTAACTATGGCTACACCTTC
>TRBV18|.|.|TRBJ2-7
CASSPPEAAIFYEQYF
TGTGCCAGCTCACCACCGGAAGCGGCAATCTTCTACGAGCAGTACTTC
>TRBV6-5|once|TRBD2|TRBJ2-3
CASEGRRESVDTQYF
TGTGCCAGCGAGGGTCGGCGGGAGTCGGTAGATACGCAGTATTTT
>TRBV19|.|TRBD2|TRBJ2-7
CASSPPSGRSREQYF
TGTGCCAGTAGCCCCCCGAGCGGGAGGTCAAGAGAGCAGTACTTC
>TRBV19|.|.|TRBJ2-7
CASSDSYLPYEQYF
TGTGCCAGTAGCGATAGCTACCTCCCCTACGAGCAGTACTTC
>TRBV27|.|TRBD1|TRBJ2-7
CASSYLTGGQTYEQYF
TGTGCCAGCAGTTACTTGACAGGGGGCCAGACCTACGAGCAGTACTTC
>TRBV3-1/TRBV3-2|.|.|TRBJ2-3
CASSQERLNGGSTDTQYF
TGTGCCAGCAGCCAAGAGAGACTCAATGGCGGAAGCACAGATACGCAGTATTTT
>TRBV7-9|.|TRBD2|TRBJ2-1
CASRDYGTSGSRNEQFF
TGTGCCAGCAGGGACTACGGGACTAGCGGGAGCAGGAATGAGCAGTTCTTC
>TRBV3-1/TRBV3-2|few|.|TRBJ2-5
CASSPTGSGTQYF
TGTGCCAGCAGCCCAACAGGGTCGGGGACCCAGTACTTC
>TRBV5-5|.|.|TRBJ2-7
CASSFRDITAYEQYF
TGTGCCAGCAGCTTCCGGGACATAACTGCCTACGAGCAGTACTTC
>TRBV7-2|.|TRBD2|TRBJ2-7
CASSPGLAGLGQYF
TGTGCCAGCAGCCCTGGACTAGCGGGTTTGGGGCAGTACTTC
>TRBV18|once|TRBD2|TRBJ2-7
CASSPGLAGVWEQYF
TGTGCCAGCTCACCGGGGCTAGCGGGAGTTTGGGAGCAGTACTTC
>TRBV28|.|.|TRBJ1-1
CVSRREGGLIDEAFF
TGTGTCAGCAGACGGGAGGGGGGTTTAATTGATGAAGCTTTCTTT
>TRBV15|.|.|TRBJ1-1
CATSRVGRGNTEAFF
TGTGCCACCAGCAGAGTGGGCAGGGGGAACACTGAAGCTTTCTTT
>TRBV27|.|TRBD2|TRBJ2-2
CASSGLRAGVRGTGELFF
TGTGCCAGCTCTGGACTAAGGGCGGGAGTCCGTGGCACCGGGGAGCTGTTTTTT
>TRBV11-1|once|.|TRBJ2-7
CASSQPVAREQYF
TGTGCCAGCAGCCAACCGGTTGCGAGGGAGCAGTACTTC
>TRBV27|.|TRBD2|TRBJ2-2
CASSLLAGGHGNTGELFF
TGTGCCAGCAGTCTCCTAGCGGGAGGCCACGGGAACACCGGGGAGCTGTTTTTT
>TRBV7-3|.|.|TRBJ1-1
CASSIEGGRGTEAFF
TGTGCCAGCAGCATCGAGGGAGGGCGAGGCACTGAAGCTTTCTTT
>TRBV19|.|TRBD1|TRBJ1-2
CASAGQGVYGYTF
TGTGCCAGTGCAGGACAGGGGGTCTATGGCTACACCTTC
>TRBV2|.|.|TRBJ2-7
CASSWGDYEQYF
TGTGCCAGCAGTTGGGGGGACTACGAGCAGTACTTC
>TRBV7-9|.|TRBD1|TRBJ2-7
CASSIDRGEQYF
TGTGCCAGCAGCATCGACAGGGGCGAGCAGTACTTC
>TRBV30|.|TRBD1|TRBJ2-1
CAWNPGTGGYNEQFF
TGTGCCTGGAATCCCGGGACAGGGGGTTACAATGAGCAGTTCTTC
>TRBV5-1|.|TRBD2|TRBJ2-7
CASTYSGSGDEQYF
TGCGCCAGCACCTATAGCGGGAGCGGGGACGAGCAGTACTTC